A selection of T cell receptor beta chains follows, all from one sample in a study of blood T cell repertoires in COVID-19. Measured with immunoSEQ multiplex PCR; TCRdb has only the in-frame clones, and not every one. The profile shows roughly 110,000 clones, over 55% of them singletons. Sequencing was performed on peripheral blood. These receptors were collected from a human donor with acute or convalescent COVID-19. The donor label of this sample is uncertain. Both conserved end residues are trimmed from each CDR3. Fields, in order: D gene, clone size, J gene, V gene, CDR3 protein. The D gene is left open where the match is weak. Clone size is stated in some rows and not others, as once, few, many or a class when expanded.

TRBD1 . TRBJ1-2 TRBV2 ASRPGQGARGGYGYT
TRBD1 few TRBJ1-1 TRBV2 ASRLTGGNTEAF
TRBD1 . TRBJ2-1 TRBV6-5 ASSSRQGSGNEQF
TRBD2 . TRBJ2-7 TRBV10-2 ASSGRRGGSYEQY
. . TRBJ1-2 TRBV6-1 ASSEALGQWGGYT
TRBD1 . TRBJ1-6 TRBV3-1/TRBV3-2 ASRGQDRNSPLH
TRBD1 . TRBJ1-3 TRBV7-8 ASSRTGGFGNTIY
. . TRBJ2-2 TRBV9 ASSVLSVGELF
. . TRBJ2-2 TRBV7-7 ASSPRQDLMNTGELF
. . TRBJ2-6 TRBV13 ASSLRVSGANVLT
TRBD1 few TRBJ1-1 TRBV4-2 ASSPSWQGGTEAF
TRBD1 few TRBJ1-3 TRBV5-1 ASSLRTGGGNTIY
TRBD2 . TRBJ2-3 TRBV3-1/TRBV3-2 ASSQGLAGSPPDTQY
. once TRBJ1-1 TRBV29-1 SVVTGLGTEAF
. . TRBJ1-4 TRBV2 ASRETLILDRTNEKLF
TRBD1 . TRBJ2-5 TRBV12-5 ASGRGQGQETQY
. . TRBJ1-2 TRBV10-3 AISESTGGNYGYT
. . TRBJ1-4 TRBV28 ASVRGWGEKLF
. few TRBJ2-1 TRBV10-2 ASSGGRVNEQF
. . TRBJ1-4 TRBV7-9 ASSWGQGDEKLF
. . TRBJ2-2 TRBV24-1 ATSDRSTGELF
. few TRBJ1-4 TRBV5-1 ASRFDSLNEKLF
. . TRBJ1-4 TRBV19 ASSIAAASATNEKLF
TRBD1 . TRBJ2-2 TRBV5-1 ASTRGTGGTGELF
TRBD2 . TRBJ2-1 TRBV11-2 ASSRNSGGLYNEQF